The 17 T cell receptor beta chains presented below share a single source sample, sequenced in a study of CD8+CD57+ T cells in acquired aplastic anemia. Researchers used genomic DNA as the template to profile TCR beta VDJ and CDR3. TCRdb itself ran the reads through MiXCR, one entry per CDR3 protein. The sample shows about 130,000 distinct CDR3 sequences, 48% of them seen only once. The sequencing input was sorted CD4+, CD8+, or CD8+CD57+ T cells (not recorded which) from PBMCs. Receptors were obtained from a human donor in good health, serving as a control.

The table lists this clonotype with many counts. The chain carries TRBV12-3 or TRBV12-4 and TRBJ2-3; 10 positions agree with TRBD2. The CDR3 is 17 residues long. V dropped 1 base and J dropped 2; count of bases not matched to a gene: 6. DNA of the CDR3: TGTGCCAGCAGTTTAGGGTGGACTAGCGGAAACACAGATACGCAGTATTTT. Translation gives CASSLGWTSGNTDTQYF.

The V gene is TRBV29-1, the J gene TRBJ1-4; unclear D gene. Germline-derived CDR1 and CDR2 are SQVTM and ANQGSEA. The germline V and J ends were trimmed by 3 bases and 3 bases, with 5 bases remaining between them. The CDR3 sequence is 12 residues long. The CDR3 protein is CSVDLPNEKLFF. The CDR3 DNA follows: TGCAGCGTTGACCTACCTAATGAAAAACTGTTTTTT.

This clonotype has just a few counts. This sequence joins TRBV4-1 and TRBJ1-4; 7 nucleotides line up with TRBD1. Germline V gene lookup returns CDR1 MGHRA and CDR2 YSYEKL. The CDR3 contains 16 residues. The trim removed 3 bases at V and 10 bases at J, leaving 14 bases unmatched. The DNA of the CDR3 is TGCGCCAGCAGCCAGCGACAGGGTGGCGGTTTAGGAAAACTGTTTTTT. Amino acids: CASSQRQGGGLGKLFF.

The chain has TRBV9 and TRBJ1-1, with D hard to call. Trimming left V 4 bases short and J 4 bases short, with 8 bases between. Looked up from germline, CDR1 is SGDLS and CDR2 is YYNGEE. There are 12 residues in the CDR3. Here the CDR3 DNA reads TGTGCCAGCAGCAAGGGTAGCACTGAAGCTTTCTTT. Translation: CASSKGSTEAFF.

As for this clonotype: A much bigger clone sits one base away, suggesting this may be a read error. The J gene is TRBJ1-2, the V gene TRBV6-2 or TRBV6-3, with D unresolved. Germline values: CDR1 MNHEY, CDR2 SVGEGT. There are 12 residues in the CDR3. The V gene lost 6 bases and the J gene lost 3 bases, with 8 bases spanning the gap. The CDR3 sequence is CASRGSYYGYTF. The CDR3 region has the DNA TGTGCCAGCAGGGGTAGCTACTATGGCTACACCTTC.

This clonotype came up many times. V is TRBV15 and J is TRBJ1-2, with D unclear. V lost 0 bases and J lost 5, with 4 bases in between. CDR1 is LNHNV and CDR2 is YYDKDF in the germline V gene (reference sequence). The CDR3 is made up of 12 amino acids. In DNA, the CDR3 is TGTGCCACCAGCAGAGATAAATATGGCTACACCTTC. Residues: CATSRDKYGYTF.

The sample holds a few counts of this clonotype. The V call is TRBV7-9, the J call TRBJ1-5; tentative D call: TRBD1 (6 bases). The CDR3 is 12 amino acids. Germline V lookup: CDR1 SEHNR, CDR2 FQNEAQ (reference sequence). The V gene lost 5 bases and the J gene lost 7 bases, with 9 bases spanning the gap. CDR3 nucleotide sequence: TGTGCCAGCAGCCGCGACAGGCAGCCCCAGCATTTT. Encoded protein: CASSRDRQPQHF.

This clonotype is medium-sized. The CDR3 reads CATSDGQTNYGYTF. For the CDR3, the DNA is TGTGCCACCAGTGATGGACAGACTAACTATGGCTACACCTTC. This chain uses TRBV24-1 with TRBJ1-2; D is possibly TRBD1 (6 bases). This CDR3 contains 14 residues. The V gene's germline CDR1 is KGHDR and CDR2 SFDVKD. V shed 3 bases and J shed 0 bases, with 7 bases lying between them.

This chain joins TRBV11-2 and TRBJ2-5; 12 bases align to TRBD2. The CDR3 spans 17 residues. Trimming took 0 bases from V and 4 from J; bases not matched to a gene: 6. Germline V CDR1 and CDR2: SGHAT, FQNNGV. The CDR3 spells CASSLELLAGGPETQYF. Here the CDR3 DNA reads TGTGCCAGCAGCTTAGAGTTGCTAGCGGGGGGGCCAGAGACCCAGTACTTC.

This clonotype was seen repeatedly, ten times or more. V usage is TRBV19 and J usage is TRBJ2-5; TRBD1 aligns across 8 bases. V lost 2 bases to trimming and J lost 6 bases; unmatched junction nucleotides: 5. The CDR3 runs 14 residues. Germline lookup yields CDR1 LNHDA and CDR2 SQIVND (reference sequence). CDR3 coding DNA: TGTGCCAGTAGTATATCCAGGGGGCGAAAGACCCAGTACTTC. The encoded protein is CASSISRGRKTQYF. Using reference TRBV19 and TRBJ2-5 for the parts outside the CDR3, the full variable domain is DGGITQSPKYLFRKEGQNVTLSCEQNLNHDAMYWYRQDPGQGLRLIYYSQIVNDFQKGDIAEGYSVSREKKESFPLTVTSAQKNPTAFYLCASSISRGRKTQYFGPGTRLLVL.

The table lists this clonotype with many counts. The chain joins TRBV11-3 to TRBJ2-7; D is tentatively TRBD1 or TRBD2 (5 bases each). V was cut by 5 bases and J by 5 bases, with 13 bases left in between. Germline values: CDR1 SGHNT, CDR2 YENEEA. The CDR3 sequence is 13 residues long. The CDR3: CASSPSGRHEQYF. The CDR3 DNA is TGTGCCAGCAGCCCCTCGGGGCGCCACGAGCAGTACTTC.

This clonotype was seen a handful of times. The gene calls are TRBV12-5 and TRBJ1-4; no clear D gene. Trimming pared 0 bases from V and 7 bases from J, leaving 24 bases between. Germline CDR1 is LGHNT and CDR2 is FRNRAP. The CDR3 is 19 amino acids. Here the CDR3 DNA reads TGTGCTAGTGGTTTGGTATGGATGTCGGGTGGTCGGGCCAGTGAAAAACTGTTTTTT. This codes for CASGLVWMSGGRASEKLFF.

The chain uses TRBV12-3 or TRBV12-4 and TRBJ1-1; D is uncertain. V was clipped by 6 bases and J by 0 bases, with 5 bases between them. CDR3 size: 12 residues. This CDR3 is CASSNMNTEAFF. The CDR3 DNA reads TGTGCCAGCAGCAACATGAACACTGAAGCTTTCTTT.

In its sample, this clonotype was seen many times. The chain uses TRBV20-1 and TRBJ2-1, with TRBD1 matching over 7 bases. The CDR3 contains 14 residues. Per the germline V gene, CDR1 is DFQATT and CDR2 is SNEGSKA (reference sequence). J gave up 10 bases and V 6 bases, and 15 bases lay outside the gene matches. For the CDR3, the DNA is TGCAGTGCCCCTTCGGTCAGGGCCAGGGGGGAGCAGTTCTTC. Translated: CSAPSVRARGEQFF.

This clonotype was seen at least ten times. The V call is TRBV20-1, the J call TRBJ2-3, with 11 positions matching TRBD2. CDR3 length: 19 amino acids. The ends lost 0 bases at V and 1 base at J; junction bases unmatched: 12. Germline V lookup: CDR1 DFQATT, CDR2 SNEGSKA (reference sequence). The CDR3 sequence: CSARDLLASGGIGTDTQYF. CDR3 nucleotides: TGCAGTGCTAGAGATCTCTTGGCTAGCGGGGGGATTGGCACAGATACGCAGTATTTT.

The V call is TRBV15, the J call TRBJ2-7, with D possibly being TRBD2 (6 bases). The V and J ends lost 1 base and 5 bases respectively, with 12 bases between them. Germline V lookup: CDR1 LNHNV, CDR2 YYDKDF (reference sequence). This CDR3 comprises 14 residues. The DNA of the CDR3 is TGTGCCACCAGCAGAGTTGGGCGGGGTAACGAGCAGTACTTC. Translation: CATSRVGRGNEQYF.

The V call is TRBV20-1, the J call TRBJ2-7; 8 bases agree with TRBD2. V gave up 2 bases and J gave up 3 bases; unmatched junction bases: 6. The CDR3 has 14 residues. Germline V CDR1 and CDR2: DFQATT, SNEGSKA (reference sequence). Here the CDR3 reads CSARSGLAGYEQYF. CDR3 nucleotides: TGCAGTGCTAGATCCGGACTAGCCGGCTACGAGCAGTACTTC.